This T cell receptor beta chain was captured in a study of control samples from healthy donors and cancer patients. CDR3 length: 13 residues. Germline-derived CDR1 and CDR2 are MGHRA and YSYEKL. V dropped 4 bases and J dropped 1 base, with 8 bases sitting between them. This clone was counted only a few times. Other nucleotide sequences from this sample produce the same CDR3. Repertoires were generated with immunoSEQ multiplex PCR, while TCRdb's copy carries only in-frame clones and drops some. Among around 22,000 clones listed, approximately 83% were seen once. V usage is TRBV4-1 and J usage is TRBJ2-7, with D unclear. The clonotype originates from a man aged 60 to 75 with head and neck cancer. Sequencing was done on a sample of PBMCs. CDR3 amino acids: CASSRTPSYEQYF. For the CDR3, the DNA is TGCGCCAGCAGCCGAACACCTTCCTACGAGCAGTACTTC.